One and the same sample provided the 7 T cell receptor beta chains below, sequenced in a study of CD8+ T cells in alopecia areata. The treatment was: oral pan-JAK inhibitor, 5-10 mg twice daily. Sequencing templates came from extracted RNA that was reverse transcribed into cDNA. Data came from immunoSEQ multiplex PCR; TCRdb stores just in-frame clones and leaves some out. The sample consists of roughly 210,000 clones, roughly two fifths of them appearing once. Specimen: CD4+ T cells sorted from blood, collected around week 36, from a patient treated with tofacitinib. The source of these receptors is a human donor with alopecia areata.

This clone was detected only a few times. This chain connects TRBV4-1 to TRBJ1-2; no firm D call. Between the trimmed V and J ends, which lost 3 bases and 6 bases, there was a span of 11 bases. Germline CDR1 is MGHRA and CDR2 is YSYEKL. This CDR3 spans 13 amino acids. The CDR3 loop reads CASSQLLGDGYTF. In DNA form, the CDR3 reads TGCGCCAGCAGCCAGCTCTTAGGAGATGGCTACACCTTC.

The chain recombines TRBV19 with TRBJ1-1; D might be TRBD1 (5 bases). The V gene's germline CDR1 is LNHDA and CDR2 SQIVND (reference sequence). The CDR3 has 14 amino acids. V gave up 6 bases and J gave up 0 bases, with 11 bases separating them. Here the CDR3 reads CASSAGAMNTEAFF. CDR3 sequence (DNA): TGTGCCAGTAGCGCCGGGGCTATGAACACTGAAGCTTTCTTT. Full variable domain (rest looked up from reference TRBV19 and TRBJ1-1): DGGITQSPKYLFRKEGQNVTLSCEQNLNHDAMYWYRQDPGQGLRLIYYSQIVNDFQKGDIAEGYSVSREKKESFPLTVTSAQKNPTAFYLCASSAGAMNTEAFFGQGTRLTVV.

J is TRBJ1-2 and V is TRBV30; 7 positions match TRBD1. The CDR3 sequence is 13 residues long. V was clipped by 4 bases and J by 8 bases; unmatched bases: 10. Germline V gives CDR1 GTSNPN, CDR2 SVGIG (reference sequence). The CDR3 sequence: CAWNGTDGGGYTF. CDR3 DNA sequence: TGTGCCTGGAACGGGACAGACGGGGGAGGCTACACCTTC.

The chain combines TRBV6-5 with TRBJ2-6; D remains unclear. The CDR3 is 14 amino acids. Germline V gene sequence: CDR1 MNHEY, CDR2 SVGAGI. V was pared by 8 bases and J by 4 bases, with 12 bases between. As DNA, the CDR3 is TGTGCCAGCCGCTGGACCTCCGGGGCCAACGTCCTGACTTTC. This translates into CASRWTSGANVLTF.

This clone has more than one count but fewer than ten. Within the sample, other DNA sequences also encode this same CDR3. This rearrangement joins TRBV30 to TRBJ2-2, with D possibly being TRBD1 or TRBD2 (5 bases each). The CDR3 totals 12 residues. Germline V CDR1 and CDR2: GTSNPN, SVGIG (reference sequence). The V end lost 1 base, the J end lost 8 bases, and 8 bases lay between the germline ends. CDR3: CAWSGGVGELFF. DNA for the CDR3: TGTGCCTGGAGTGGAGGGGTAGGGGAGCTGTTTTTT.

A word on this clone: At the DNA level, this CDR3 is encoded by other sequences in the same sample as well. The CDR3 DNA follows: TGTGCCACCAGCAGAGCTGATCAGCCCCAGCATTTT. This encodes CATSRADQPQHF. The gene calls are TRBV15 and TRBJ1-5; D not certain. Germline V CDR1 and CDR2: LNHNV, YYDKDF (reference sequence). V was pared by 1 base and J by 5 bases, with 3 bases between. This CDR3 region has 12 residues.

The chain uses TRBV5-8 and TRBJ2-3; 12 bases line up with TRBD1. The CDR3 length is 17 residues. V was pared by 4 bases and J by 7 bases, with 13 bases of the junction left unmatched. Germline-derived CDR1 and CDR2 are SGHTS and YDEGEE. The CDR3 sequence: CASSRDGDRGRPNTQYF. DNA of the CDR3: TGTGCCAGCAGCAGGGACGGGGACAGGGGGCGTCCGAATACGCAGTATTTT. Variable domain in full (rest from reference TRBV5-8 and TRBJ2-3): EAGVTQSPTHLIKTRGQQATLRCSPISGHTSVYWYQQALGLGLQFLLWYDEGEERNRGNFPPRFSGRQFPNYSSELNVNALELEDSALYLCASSRDGDRGRPNTQYFGPGTRLTVL.